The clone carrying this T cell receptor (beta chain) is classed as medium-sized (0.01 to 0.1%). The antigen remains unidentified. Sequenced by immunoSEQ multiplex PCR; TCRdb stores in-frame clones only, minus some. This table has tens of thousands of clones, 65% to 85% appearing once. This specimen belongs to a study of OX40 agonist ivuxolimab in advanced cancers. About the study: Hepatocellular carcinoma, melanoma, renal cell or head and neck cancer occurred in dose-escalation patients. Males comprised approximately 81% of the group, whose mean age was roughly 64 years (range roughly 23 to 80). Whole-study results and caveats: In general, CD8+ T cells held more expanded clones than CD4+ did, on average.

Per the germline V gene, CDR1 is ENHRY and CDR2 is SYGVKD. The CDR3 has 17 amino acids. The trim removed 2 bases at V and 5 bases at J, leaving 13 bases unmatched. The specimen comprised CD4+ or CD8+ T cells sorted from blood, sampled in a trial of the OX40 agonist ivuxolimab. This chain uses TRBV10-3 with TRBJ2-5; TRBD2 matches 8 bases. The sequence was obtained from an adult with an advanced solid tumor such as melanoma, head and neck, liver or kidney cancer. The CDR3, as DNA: TGTGCCATCAGTGAGGGTGACGGGAGGGTAGGTTGGGAGACCCAGTACTTC. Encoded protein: CAISEGDGRVGWETQYF.